Below are 13 T cell receptor beta chains sequenced from a single sample in a study of blood T cell repertoires in COVID-19 (TCRdb year 2020). The library was built by means of the immunoSEQ multiplex PCR assay. TCRdb obtained this table from immuneACCESS and retained in-frame rearrangements with V and J assigned. These tables miss some clones; where compared with another copy, unresolved V genes account for less than half of the shortfall, and the remainder is unexplained. The sample data list roughly 250,000 clones, and about 85% of these were observed just once. Approximately 0.94% of the sample lies in the top ten. The sample consisted of peripheral blood. The receptors stem from a human donor with COVID-19, enrolled during active disease. The donor label of this sample is uncertain.

This clone has only a few counts. The rearrangement joins TRBV6-6 to TRBJ1-1, with TRBD1 matching over 11 bases. J lost 4 bases, V lost 6 bases, and 4 bases had no gene match. The germline CDR1 and CDR2 sequences are MNHNY and SVGAGI (reference sequence). This CDR3 is built from 14 residues. DNA of the CDR3: TGTGCCAGCAGGGCCGGGACAGGGGGCACTGAAGCTTTCTTT. This sequence encodes CASRAGTGGTEAFF.

The chain uses TRBV19 and TRBJ2-4; maybe TRBD1 (6 bases). CDR3 length: 13 amino acids. The V and J ends lost 7 bases and 1 base respectively, with 8 bases between them. Germline V gives CDR1 LNHDA, CDR2 SQIVND (reference sequence). CDR3 coding DNA: TGTGCCAGTATTGACAGGGCCAAAAACATTCAGTACTTC. Protein product: CASIDRAKNIQYF.

The chain carries TRBV6-5 and TRBJ1-2; no definite D call. Germline CDR1 is MNHEY and CDR2 is SVGAGI. The V end lost 5 bases, the J end lost 5 bases, and 18 bases lay between the germline ends. This CDR3 spans 15 amino acids. The CDR3 DNA sequence: TGTGCCAGCAGTACCCAGGAGGCGGAAAGATATGGCTACACCTTC. Its translation is CASSTQEAERYGYTF.

This chain uses TRBV5-1 with TRBJ1-2, with TRBD1 matching over 12 bases. Germline CDR1 reads SGHRS; CDR2 reads YFSETQ. V shed 3 bases, J shed 8 bases, and the junction held 5 bases outside the gene matches. The CDR3 length is 14 residues. CDR3 DNA: TGCGCCAGCAGCTGGGGACAGGGGGCGGTCGGCTACACCTTC. This gives the protein CASSWGQGAVGYTF. Complete variable domain (other parts from reference TRBV5-1 and TRBJ1-2): KAGVTQTPRYLIKTRGQQVTLSCSPISGHRSVSWYQQTPGQGLQFLFEYFSETQRNKGNFPGRFSGRQFSNSRSEMNVSTLELGDSALYLCASSWGQGAVGYTFGSGTRLTVV.

This clone was picked up a small number of times. The chain joins TRBV5-1 to TRBJ2-7, with D possibly TRBD1 on 5 matching bases. V lost 0 bases and J 6 bases, leaving 10 bases between the germline ends. The CDR3 extends over 13 amino acids. Germline CDR1 and CDR2: SGHRS and YFSETQ. For the CDR3, the DNA is TGCGCCAGCAGCTTGGAGGGGTTCTCCGAGCAGTACTTC. Residues: CASSLEGFSEQYF.

This sequence joins TRBV28 and TRBJ2-5; a weak D match, TRBD1 (6 bases). The CDR3 has 14 residues. Germline-derived CDR1 and CDR2 are MDHEN and SYDVKM. The V end lost 2 bases, the J end lost 5 bases, and 12 bases lay between the germline ends. The CDR3: CASSLGGAGETQYF. The CDR3 nucleotides read TGTGCCAGCAGTTTAGGGGGCGCAGGGGAGACCCAGTACTTC.

This clone was detected only a few times. The chain couples TRBV6-6 to TRBJ2-1; 14 nucleotides line up with TRBD2. The V and J ends lost 5 bases and 15 bases, in that order; junction bases with no gene match: 18. Germline values: CDR1 MNHNY, CDR2 SVGAGI (reference sequence). This CDR3 contains 17 residues. This CDR3 is CASSPAIWVTSGRAPFF. CDR3 in DNA: TGTGCCAGCAGTCCGGCTATTTGGGTGACTAGCGGGAGGGCCCCGTTCTTC.

This rearrangement joins TRBV5-6 to TRBJ2-5; D is perhaps TRBD2 (6 bases). The CDR3 length is 13 residues. Germline lookup yields CDR1 SGHDT and CDR2 YYEEEE. Trimming took 1 base from V and 4 from J, leaving 8 bases between them. CDR3 DNA: TGTGCCAGCAGCTTGCTAGCGATAGAGACCCAGTACTTC. Its protein is CASSLLAIETQYF.

The V call is TRBV7-9, the J call TRBJ2-3; tentatively, D is TRBD1 (6 bases). The CDR3 contains 15 residues. Trimming shortened V by 8 bases and J by 7 bases, and 22 bases separated the two germline ends. Germline loops: CDR1 SEHNR, CDR2 FQNEAQ (reference sequence). The chain's CDR3 is CASLIGGGRPNTQYF. The CDR3 nucleotides read TGTGCCAGCCTAATAGGGGGTGGCCGACCCAATACGCAGTATTTT.

This clone was detected only a few times. The chain recombines TRBV7-8 with TRBJ1-4; TRBD1 is a possible D gene (5 bases). CDR1 is SGHVS, CDR2 FQNEAQ, per germline. The CDR3 is made up of 14 amino acids. Trimming removed 5 bases at V and 3 bases at J, with 10 bases between. The CDR3 nucleotides read TGTGCCAGCAGCGGGGCAGCATCTAATGAAAAACTGTTTTTT. Amino acid sequence: CASSGAASNEKLFF.

The chain recombines TRBV28 with TRBJ2-3; TRBD2 matches 9 bases. This CDR3 spans 17 amino acids. Unmatched junction bases numbered 12, after V lost 5 bases and J lost 3 bases. Germline CDR1 is MDHEN and CDR2 is SYDVKM. The DNA for the CDR3 is TGTGCCAGCAGTCTCCCAGCCCCAGCGGGAGGTACAGATACGCAGTATTTT. Translating it yields CASSLPAPAGGTDTQYF.

The chain links TRBV28 to TRBJ2-2, with 8 bases fitting TRBD1. With V trimmed by 5 bases and J by 0 bases, 2 bases remained unmatched. The CDR3 covers 15 residues. Germline V CDR1 and CDR2: MDHEN, SYDVKM. CDR3 amino acids: CASSVQGANTGELFF. CDR3 nucleotides: TGTGCCAGCAGTGTACAGGGGGCGAACACCGGGGAGCTGTTTTTT.

The V gene is TRBV28, the J gene TRBJ1-2; maybe TRBD1 (5 bases). CDR3 length: 13 residues. Germline lookup yields CDR1 MDHEN and CDR2 SYDVKM. V lost 4 bases and J lost 5, with 11 bases in between. The CDR3 is CASSSRVEYGYTF. CDR3 DNA sequence: TGTGCCAGCAGTTCCAGGGTTGAATATGGCTACACCTTC.